These 16 T cell receptor beta chains came from one sample sequenced in a study of OX40 agonist ivuxolimab in advanced cancers. Repertoires were generated with immunoSEQ multiplex PCR, while TCRdb's copy carries only in-frame clones and drops some. The sample gives approximately 60,000 clones, over 75% of which show up once; roughly 6% is in the top ten. The material was CD4+ or CD8+ T cells sorted from blood, obtained in a trial of the OX40 agonist ivuxolimab. These receptors originate from an adult with an advanced solid tumor such as melanoma, head and neck, liver or kidney cancer.

The V and J genes are TRBV4-2 and TRBJ1-5; D call uncertain. The V and J ends lost 1 base and 0 bases respectively, with 10 bases between them. Germline loops: CDR1 LGHNA, CDR2 YNFKEQ. The CDR3 is made up of 16 amino acids. CDR3 nucleotide sequence: TGTGCCAGCAGCCAAGGCCCCCAGAATAGCAATCAGCCCCAGCATTTT. Translating it yields CASSQGPQNSNQPQHF.

The V call is TRBV7-3, the J call TRBJ2-3, with 8 bases that match TRBD2. The CDR3 runs 14 residues. V was pared by 5 bases and J by 4 bases, with 5 bases of the junction left unmatched. From germline, CDR1 is SGHTA and CDR2 FQGTGA. The CDR3 here is CASSPLAGSDTQYF. CDR3 nucleotides: TGTGCCAGCAGCCCTCTAGCGGGCTCAGATACGCAGTATTTT.

This clone is medium-sized (0.01 to 0.1%) within its sample. The chain couples TRBV4-1 to TRBJ1-2; 8 nucleotides align to TRBD1. The CDR3 covers 15 residues. In germline, CDR1 is MGHRA, CDR2 YSYEKL. The V gene end was trimmed by 4 bases and the J gene end by 2 bases; junction bases not matched to a gene: 6. The CDR3 nucleotides read TGCGCCAGCAGCCTCGGACAGGGCCCCAACTATGGCTACACCTTC. It specifies CASSLGQGPNYGYTF.

Ten or more counts support this clone. The chain carries TRBV5-1 and TRBJ1-4; a weak D match, TRBD1 (6 bases). Trimming removed 2 bases from V and 3 bases from J, with 11 bases in between. Germline V gene lookup returns CDR1 SGHRS and CDR2 YFSETQ. This CDR3 comprises 15 residues. In nucleotides, the CDR3 is TGCGCCAGCAGCTTACAGGGCCCTCCTAATGAAAAACTGTTTTTT. This sequence encodes CASSLQGPPNEKLFF.

This sequence joins TRBV29-1 and TRBJ2-3, with 8 nucleotides matching TRBD1. The CDR3 contains 13 residues. CDR1 is SQVTM, CDR2 ANQGSEA, per germline. Trimming at V came to 6 bases and at J to 3 bases, leaving 5 bases not matched to a gene. CDR3 in amino acids: CSVRQGITDTQYF. CDR3 DNA: TGCAGCGTCCGACAGGGGATTACAGATACGCAGTATTTT.

This clone was found a few times. CDR3 in amino acids: CASSPAGTGSNQPQHF. CDR3 nucleotide sequence: TGTGCCAGCTCACCGGCGGGGACAGGAAGCAATCAGCCCCAGCATTTT. The chain recombines TRBV18 with TRBJ1-5, with TRBD1 matching 8 bases. This CDR3 comprises 16 residues. CDR1 and CDR2 (germline): KGHSH, LQKENI. V gave up 3 bases and J gave up 1 base; unmatched junction bases: 5.

In its sample, this clone was seen once. The chain uses TRBV27 and TRBJ1-3; D is undetermined. The CDR3 contains 16 residues. Per germline, CDR1 MNHEY and CDR2 SMNVEV (reference sequence). Deletions cut 2 bases from V and 0 bases from J, with 11 bases between. The CDR3 DNA reads as TGTGCCAGCAGTTTAAGCGGTGCTGACTCTGGAAACACCATATATTTT. It codes for CASSLSGADSGNTIYF.

The chain joins TRBV6-1 to TRBJ1-6, with D tentatively TRBD1 (5 bases). With 0 bases removed from V and 2 bases from J, the gap between germline ends came to 11 bases. Germline V gives CDR1 MNHNS, CDR2 SASEGT. The CDR3 is 17 residues long. The CDR3 nucleotides are TGTGCCAGCAGTGAAGCTGGGGGTATCGCCTATAATTCACCCCTCCACTTT. This gives the protein CASSEAGGIAYNSPLHF.

This clone came up once. This chain uses TRBV2 with TRBJ1-2; the D gene is possibly TRBD1 (6 bases). Trimming pared 8 bases from V and 5 bases from J, leaving 9 bases between. Germline CDR1 SNHLY, CDR2 FYNNEI. The CDR3 has 11 amino acids. This CDR3 reads CASGGHYGYTF. The CDR3, as DNA: TGTGCCAGCGGGGGACATTATGGCTACACCTTC. Complete variable domain (other parts from reference TRBV2 and TRBJ1-2): EPEVTQTPSHQVTQMGQEVILRCVPISNHLYFYWYRQILGQKVEFLVSFYNNEISEKSEIFDDQFSVERPDGSNFTLKIRSTKLEDSAMYFCASGGHYGYTFGSGTRLTVV.

Sample share makes this clone medium-sized. The rearrangement joins TRBV4-2 to TRBJ2-7; 9 positions match TRBD2. J lost 4 bases, V lost 1 base, and 5 bases had no gene match. The CDR3 length is 15 residues. The germline gives CDR1 LGHNA, CDR2 YNFKEQ. CDR3 protein: CASSQVAGVGYEQYF. CDR3 DNA: TGTGCCAGCAGCCAAGTAGCGGGAGTCGGTTACGAGCAGTACTTC.

The J gene is TRBJ2-5, the V gene TRBV4-1; D remains ambiguous. The J call may be incorrect, as the DNA end agrees better with TRBJ2-7. There are 16 residues in the CDR3. Germline V gene data show CDR1 as MGHRA and CDR2 as YSYEKL. In nucleotides, the CDR3 is TGCGCCAGCAGCCAGACGCAGGCGGTAGAAGGCTACGAGCAGTACTTC. The encoded protein is CASSQTQAVEGYEQYF.

The chain links TRBV6-6 to TRBJ2-7, with D perhaps matching TRBD1 (5 bases). Germline lookup yields CDR1 MNHNY and CDR2 SVGAGI (reference sequence). V lost 0 bases to trimming and J lost 0 bases, with 6 bases between them. CDR3 length equals 14 residues. The CDR3, as DNA: TGTGCCAGCAGTTACTCGACAGCCTCCTACGAGCAGTACTTC. Protein product: CASSYSTASYEQYF.

By share of the sample, this clone is medium-sized (0.01 to 0.1%). The V gene is TRBV6-1, the J gene TRBJ1-6; D is uncertain. The CDR3 contains 12 residues. Germline loops: CDR1 MNHNS, CDR2 SASEGT. Trimming took 5 bases from V and 6 from J, leaving 5 bases between them. The CDR3 DNA reads as TGTGCCAGCAGTTTAGTTAATTCACCCCTCCACTTT. Amino acids: CASSLVNSPLHF.

This chain uses TRBV7-2 with TRBJ1-1, with 7 nucleotides matching TRBD1. This CDR3 has 15 residues. V trimming: 1 base; J trimming: 4 bases; junction bases outside the gene matches: 6. Germline CDR1 is SGHTA and CDR2 is FQGNSA. In DNA form, the CDR3 reads TGTGCCAGCAGCTTAGAGACAGGGTATGGCACTGAAGCTTTCTTT. It yields the protein CASSLETGYGTEAFF.

The V call is TRBV5-4, the J call TRBJ2-5, with D perhaps TRBD1 (6 bases). The end of the DNA aligns better with TRBJ2-7, so the J call may be wrong. The germline CDR1 and CDR2 sequences are SGHNT and YYREEE (reference sequence). The CDR3 totals 14 residues. The chain's CDR3 is CASSFRTDPYEQYF. The DNA for the CDR3 is TGTGCCAGCAGCTTCCGGACAGATCCCTACGAGCAGTACTTC.

The chain combines TRBV6-1 with TRBJ2-3; D gene ambiguous. Trimming removed 5 bases at V and 6 bases at J, with 9 bases between. The CDR3 loop spans 12 amino acids. Germline assignment: CDR1 MNHNS and CDR2 SASEGT. The DNA for the CDR3 is TGTGCCAGCAGTCCCTCTAGGGATACGCAGTATTTT. This gives the protein CASSPSRDTQYF.